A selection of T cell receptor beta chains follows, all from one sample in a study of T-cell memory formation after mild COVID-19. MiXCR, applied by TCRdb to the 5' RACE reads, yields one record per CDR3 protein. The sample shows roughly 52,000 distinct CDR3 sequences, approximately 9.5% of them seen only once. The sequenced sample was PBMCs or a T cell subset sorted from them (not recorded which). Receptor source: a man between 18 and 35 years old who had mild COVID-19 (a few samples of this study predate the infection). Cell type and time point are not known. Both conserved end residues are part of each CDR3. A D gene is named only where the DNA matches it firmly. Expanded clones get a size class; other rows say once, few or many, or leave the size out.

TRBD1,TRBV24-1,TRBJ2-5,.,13,CATSKGQGGIQYF,TGTGCCACCAGTAAGGGACAGGGAGGGATCCAGTACTTC
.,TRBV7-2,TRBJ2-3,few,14,CASSRRSLSDTQYF,TGTGCCAGCAGCCGGCGGAGCTTGTCAGATACGCAGTATTTT
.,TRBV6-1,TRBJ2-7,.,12,CASSEHILEQYF,TGTGCCAGCAGTGAACACATACTCGAGCAGTACTTC
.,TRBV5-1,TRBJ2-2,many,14,CASRPTGNTGELFF,TGCGCCAGCAGGCCGACAGGGAACACCGGGGAGCTGTTTTTT
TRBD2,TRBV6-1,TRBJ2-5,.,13,CASRPGGQETQYF,TGTGCCAGCAGGCCGGGGGGGCAGGAGACCCAGTACTTC
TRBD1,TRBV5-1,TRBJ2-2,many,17,CASSLGQGATNTGELFF,TGCGCCAGCAGCTTGGGACAGGGGGCGACGAACACCGGGGAGCTGTTTTTT
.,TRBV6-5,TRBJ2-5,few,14,CASSDRSRSETQYF,TGTGCCAGCAGCGACAGGTCTCGGAGTGAGACCCAGTACTTC
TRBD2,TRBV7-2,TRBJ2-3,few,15,CASSFSGPLTDTQYF,TGTGCCAGCAGCTTTAGCGGGCCCCTCACAGATACGCAGTATTTT
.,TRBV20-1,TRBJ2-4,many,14,CSARDVSAKNIQYF,TGCAGTGCTAGAGATGTGTCAGCCAAAAACATTCAGTACTTC
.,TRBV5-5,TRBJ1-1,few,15,CASSLAGNMNTEAFF,TGTGCCAGCAGCTTGGCCGGCAACATGAACACTGAAGCTTTCTTT
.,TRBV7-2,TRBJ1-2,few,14,CASSLGGVGRRYTF,TGTGCCAGCAGCTTAGGCGGGGTGGGTCGGCGCTACACCTTC
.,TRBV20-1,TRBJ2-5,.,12,CSAPERRETQYF,TGCAGTGCCCCTGAAAGAAGGGAGACCCAGTACTTC
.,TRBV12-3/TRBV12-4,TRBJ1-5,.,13,CASREGTGQPQHF,TGTGCCAGCAGAGAGGGGACGGGTCAGCCCCAGCATTTT
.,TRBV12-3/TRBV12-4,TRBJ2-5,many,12,CASSFRAETQYF,TGTGCCAGCAGTTTTCGAGCAGAGACCCAGTACTTC
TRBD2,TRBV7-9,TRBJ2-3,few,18,CASSLFQFAGGLTDTQYF,TGTGCCAGCAGCTTATTCCAGTTCGCGGGGGGCCTCACAGATACGCAGTATTTT
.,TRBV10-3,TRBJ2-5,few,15,CAISDSISDQETQYF,TGTGCCATCAGTGACTCGATTAGCGACCAAGAGACCCAGTACTTC
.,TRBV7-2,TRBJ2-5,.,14,CASSLGFRGETQYF,TGTGCCAGCAGCTTAGGGTTCCGTGGGGAGACCCAGTACTTC
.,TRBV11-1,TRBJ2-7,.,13,CASSAQTGYEQYF,TGTGCCAGCAGCGCCCAAACGGGGTACGAGCAGTACTTC
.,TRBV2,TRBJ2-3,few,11,CASIQSDTQYF,TGTGCCAGCATCCAATCAGATACGCAGTATTTT
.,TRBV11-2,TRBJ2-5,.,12,CASSLWKETQYF,TGTGCCAGCAGCTTATGGAAGGAGACCCAGTACTTC
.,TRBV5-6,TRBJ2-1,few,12,CASSVDHNEQFF,TGTGCCAGCAGCGTCGACCACAATGAGCAGTTCTTC
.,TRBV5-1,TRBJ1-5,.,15,CASSRDVGANQPQHF,TGCGCCAGCAGCCGGGACGTCGGGGCTAATCAGCCCCAGCATTTT
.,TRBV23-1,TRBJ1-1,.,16,CASSHQGKLRGTEAFF,TGCGCCAGCAGTCACCAGGGGAAGTTACGGGGCACTGAAGCTTTCTTT
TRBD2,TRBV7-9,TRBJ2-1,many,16,CASSLALAGSYNEQFF,TGTGCCAGCAGCTTAGCTCTAGCGGGGTCCTACAATGAGCAGTTCTTC
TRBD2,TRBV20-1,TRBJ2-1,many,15,CSARDSSGAYNEQFF,TGCAGTGCTAGAGATTCTAGCGGAGCATACAATGAGCAGTTCTTC